The 19 T cell receptor beta chains below were found in one sample sequenced in a study of beta chain features in type 1 diabetes. Expressed TCRB transcripts were sequenced because the entire RNA isolate underwent reverse transcription. The table came from immunoSEQ multiplex PCR; TCRdb's copy has only in-frame clones and leaves some out. The sample includes roughly 380,000 clones, about 18% of them seen just once. The specimen sequenced was naive CD4+ T cells from blood. These receptors were taken from a woman younger than 30 in good health.

The V gene is TRBV28, the J gene TRBJ2-4, with a tentative D call TRBD2 (6 bases). This CDR3 contains 12 residues. Germline-derived CDR1 and CDR2 are MDHEN and SYDVKM. Trimming shortened V by 6 bases and J by 11 bases, and 14 bases separated the two germline ends. The CDR3 DNA reads as TGTGCCAGCAGCTACGGGAGCAACTTTCAGTACTTC. Encoded protein: CASSYGSNFQYF.

V is TRBV11-1 and J is TRBJ2-1, with 14 bases that match TRBD2. The CDR3 sequence is 15 residues long. Per germline, CDR1 SGHAT and CDR2 FQDESV (reference sequence). V trimming: 4 bases; J trimming: 8 bases; junction bases outside the gene matches: 4. The CDR3 DNA is TGTGCCAGCAGCTCGGGACTAGCGGGAGTGGATGAGCAGTTCTTC. Encoded protein: CASSSGLAGVDEQFF.

The chain couples TRBV9 to TRBJ2-3; TRBD2 aligns across 11 bases. V lost 3 bases to trimming and J lost 4 bases; unmatched junction nucleotides: 13. The germline V gene has CDR1 SGDLS and CDR2 YYNGEE. CDR3 length: 18 residues. This CDR3 is CASSGIPPTSGIADTQYF. In DNA, the CDR3 is TGTGCCAGCAGCGGGATCCCACCGACTAGCGGGATCGCAGATACGCAGTATTTT.

This clone appeared a few times. The chain combines TRBV5-1 with TRBJ2-7, with D possibly TRBD2 on 5 matching bases. Trimming took off 0 bases at V and 1 base at J, with 11 bases between the two ends. The CDR3 length is 15 residues. The germline V gene encodes CDR1 SGHRS and CDR2 YFSETQ. This chain's CDR3 is CASSLVAGWSYEQYF. The CDR3 bases are TGCGCCAGCAGCTTGGTGGCGGGCTGGTCCTACGAGCAGTACTTC.

This chain links TRBV2 with TRBJ2-3; D possibly corresponds to TRBD2 (5 bases). Per germline, CDR1 SNHLY and CDR2 FYNNEI. V was cut by 6 bases and J by 0 bases, with 13 bases left in between. This CDR3 is built from 15 residues. For the CDR3, the DNA is TGTGCCAGCAGACGTGACGGGGTGAGCACAGATACGCAGTATTTT. It is translated as CASRRDGVSTDTQYF.

The chain couples TRBV11-2 to TRBJ2-1, with 7 bases matching TRBD2. CDR1 SGHAT and CDR2 FQNNGV come from the germline V gene. The CDR3 sequence is 11 residues long. V lost 8 bases and J lost 8; bases outside the gene matches: 3. The CDR3 loop is CASAREDEQFF. DNA for the CDR3: TGTGCCAGCGCCCGGGAGGATGAGCAGTTCTTC.

This clone occurred a few times. This chain joins TRBV10-3 and TRBJ2-3, with TRBD1 as a possible D gene (6 bases). Germline lookup yields CDR1 ENHRY and CDR2 SYGVKD. V shed 5 bases and J shed 0 bases, with 12 bases lying between them. This CDR3 contains 15 residues. The CDR3 loop reads CAISKQGFSTDTQYF. CDR3 coding DNA: TGTGCCATCAGTAAACAGGGATTTAGCACAGATACGCAGTATTTT.

This clone showed up just a few times. V gene TRBV5-4 combines with J gene TRBJ2-3; 8 nucleotides agree with TRBD2. This CDR3 contains 15 residues. Trimming took 7 bases from V and 3 from J; bases not matched to a gene: 10. Germline assignment: CDR1 SGHNT and CDR2 YYREEE (reference sequence). The CDR3 nucleotides are TGTGCCAGCGGCCTCTGGGCGGGAGGAACAGATACGCAGTATTTT. It is translated as CASGLWAGGTDTQYF.

The chain links TRBV5-6 to TRBJ2-5; TRBD2 matches 9 bases. There are 13 residues in the CDR3. The germline V gene has CDR1 SGHDT and CDR2 YYEEEE. V shed 4 bases and J 3 bases; nucleotides not matched to a gene: 1. Here the CDR3 DNA reads TGTGCCAGCAGCGTAGCGGGGGAAGAGACCCAGTACTTC. Translated: CASSVAGEETQYF.

This clone has more than one count but fewer than ten. V is TRBV29-1 and J is TRBJ1-1; D is undetermined. Deletions cut 7 bases from V and 1 base from J, with 13 bases between. The germline CDR1 and CDR2 sequences are SQVTM and ANQGSEA. This CDR3 has 13 residues. CDR3 DNA: TGCAGCGCTGCCCAACAGCAGAACACTGAAGCTTTCTTT. It codes for CSAAQQQNTEAFF.

This clone was observed a handful of times. The V call is TRBV2, the J call TRBJ1-2, with D hard to call. Germline loops: CDR1 SNHLY, CDR2 FYNNEI. Trimming cost V 3 bases and J 6 bases, with 8 bases left between them. The CDR3 is 12 amino acids. CDR3 protein: CASSDGADGYTF. The CDR3 DNA sequence: TGTGCCAGCAGTGATGGTGCAGATGGCTACACCTTC.

The V and J genes are TRBV30 and TRBJ1-1; no clear D. Per the germline V gene, CDR1 is GTSNPN and CDR2 is SVGIG (reference sequence). Trimming pared 3 bases from V and 0 bases from J, leaving 8 bases between. The CDR3 is made up of 13 amino acids. The CDR3 region has the DNA TGTGCCTGGAGCGCAGAAATGAACACTGAAGCTTTCTTT. Amino acids: CAWSAEMNTEAFF.

The chain couples TRBV12-5 to TRBJ2-1, with D perhaps matching TRBD2 (6 bases). The germline V gene encodes CDR1 LGHNT and CDR2 FRNRAP. The CDR3 contains 13 residues. V was clipped by 5 bases and J by 8 bases, with 13 bases between them. CDR3: CASGRGADYEQFF. The CDR3 coding sequence is TGTGCTAGTGGTCGCGGGGCAGACTATGAGCAGTTCTTC.

This clone was detected a few times. The chain recombines TRBV13 with TRBJ1-1, with 8 bases that match TRBD1. CDR1 and CDR2 (germline): PRHDT, FYEKMQ (reference sequence). This CDR3 comprises 14 residues. The junction had 3 bases not matched to a gene; V was cut back by 4 bases and J by 2 bases. The CDR3 loop reads CASSSAGGNTEAFF. CDR3 in DNA: TGTGCCAGCAGCTCCGCAGGGGGCAACACTGAAGCTTTCTTT.

For this clone: This same CDR3 is encoded by further DNA sequences in the sample. This sequence joins TRBV5-1 and TRBJ2-1; TRBD2 agrees at 11 bases. V was clipped by 4 bases and J by 4 bases; unmatched bases: 4. Germline V gives CDR1 SGHRS, CDR2 YFSETQ. The CDR3 is made up of 15 amino acids. CDR3 coding DNA: TGCGCCAGCAGCCTGGGACTAGCGGCATACAATGAGCAGTTCTTC. Amino acids: CASSLGLAAYNEQFF. Drawing the rest from reference TRBV5-1 and TRBJ2-1, the complete variable domain is KAGVTQTPRYLIKTRGQQVTLSCSPISGHRSVSWYQQTPGQGLQFLFEYFSETQRNKGNFPGRFSGRQFSNSRSEMNVSTLELGDSALYLCASSLGLAAYNEQFFGPGTRLTVL.

The chain joins TRBV6-5 to TRBJ2-7; maybe TRBD1 (6 bases). Germline CDR1 is MNHEY and CDR2 is SVGAGI. V shed 6 bases and J shed 6 bases, with 21 bases lying between them. The CDR3 is 15 amino acids. CDR3 DNA: TGTGCCAGCAGCCGGGATGGGACAATGCTTTTCGAGCAGTACTTC. As protein: CASSRDGTMLFEQYF.

This clone came up a few times. The chain employs TRBV5-4 and TRBJ2-2; D gene ambiguous. V lost 0 bases to trimming and J lost 0 bases, with 6 bases between them. CDR1 SGHNT and CDR2 YYREEE come from the germline V gene (reference sequence). This CDR3 has 15 amino acids. The CDR3 bases are TGTGCCAGCAGCTTGGACGGTTCGAACACCGGGGAGCTGTTTTTT. It specifies CASSLDGSNTGELFF.

The V and J genes are TRBV12-5 and TRBJ2-7, with D possibly being TRBD2 (5 bases). The germline gives CDR1 LGHNT, CDR2 FRNRAP. The CDR3 is made up of 14 amino acids. The V gene lost 5 bases and the J gene lost 1 base, with 12 bases spanning the gap. The CDR3 here is CASGTAGISYEQYF. In DNA form, the CDR3 reads TGTGCTAGTGGTACCGCCGGGATTTCCTACGAGCAGTACTTC.

This clone has a handful of counts. The V gene is TRBV4-3, the J gene TRBJ2-3; 7 nucleotides match TRBD2. Trimming at V came to 1 base and at J to 9 bases, leaving 10 bases not matched to a gene. The V gene's germline CDR1 is LGHNA and CDR2 YSLEER. The CDR3 runs to 15 residues. The CDR3 region is CASSQALRAGDTQYF. The CDR3 coding sequence is TGCGCCAGCAGCCAAGCCTTAAGGGCGGGGGACACGCAGTATTTT.